This TCR beta chain was retrieved from a study of T-cell reconstitution after alpha-beta-depleted transplantation in children. Between the trimmed V and J ends, which lost 0 bases and 1 base, there was a span of 8 bases. This CDR3 has 15 amino acids. The germline V gene encodes CDR1 SGHRS and CDR2 YFSETQ. Molecular barcoding with unique molecular identifiers was used for the TCRbeta library. Each CDR3 protein gets one entry after TCRdb re-called the PCR reads with MiXCR. The sample contains more than 400,000 distinct CDR3 sequences, about 45% of which appear only once. Sequencing used PBMCs, obtained before TCRalphabeta/CD19-depleted stem cell transplant. This clonotype originated in a girl aged 2 to 10 with aplastic anemia, due to receive a stem cell transplant. V gene TRBV5-1 combines with J gene TRBJ2-1; D is perhaps TRBD2 (6 bases). CDR3 coding DNA: TGCGCCAGCAGCTTGGAGCGGGTTTCCTACAATGAGCAGTTCTTC. Its translation is CASSLERVSYNEQFF.